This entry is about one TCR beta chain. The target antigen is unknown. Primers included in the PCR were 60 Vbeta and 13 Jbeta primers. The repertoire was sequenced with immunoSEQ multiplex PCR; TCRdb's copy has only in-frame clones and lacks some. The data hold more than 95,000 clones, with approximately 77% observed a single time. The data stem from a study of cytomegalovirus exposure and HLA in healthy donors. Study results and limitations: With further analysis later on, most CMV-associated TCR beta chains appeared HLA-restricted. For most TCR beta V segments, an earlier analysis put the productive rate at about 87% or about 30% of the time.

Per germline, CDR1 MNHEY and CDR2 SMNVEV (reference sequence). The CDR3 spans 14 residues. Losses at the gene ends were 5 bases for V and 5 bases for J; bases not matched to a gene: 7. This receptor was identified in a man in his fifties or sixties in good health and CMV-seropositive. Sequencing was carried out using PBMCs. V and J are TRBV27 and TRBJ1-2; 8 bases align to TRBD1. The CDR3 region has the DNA TGTGCCAGCAGTCGACAGGGGCCGTCGTATGGCTACACCTTC. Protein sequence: CASSRQGPSYGYTF.